This T cell receptor (beta chain) was recovered during a study of cytomegalovirus exposure and HLA in healthy donors. General observations from the study: Using a false discovery rate of 0.05, a later analysis showed that approximately 16,000 TCR beta sequences were associated with HLA alleles. Cytomegalovirus status, reportedly, was diagnosed with high specificity and sensitivity by the classifier.

About this clone: What it binds is not known.

The PCR ran on 60 Vbeta and 13 Jbeta primers. The table came from immunoSEQ multiplex PCR; TCRdb's copy has only in-frame clones and leaves some out. The sample yields 150,000 or so clones, approximately 84% seen once. This TCR came from a man aged 25-45 years in good health and CMV-seropositive. Sequencing was performed on PBMCs.

The CDR3 sequence is CASSGSNEKLFF. The CDR3 coding sequence is TGTGCCAGCAGTGGTAGTAATGAAAAACTGTTTTTT. V gene TRBV2 combines with J gene TRBJ1-4; no firm D call. Germline-derived CDR1 and CDR2 are SNHLY and FYNNEI. Between the trimmed V and J ends, which lost 4 bases and 4 bases, there was a span of 4 bases. There are 12 residues in the CDR3.